This note documents a single T cell receptor (beta chain) sequence. These data are taken from a study of T cells in Graves' hyperthyroidism and ophthalmopathy. This CDR3 spans 15 amino acids. The V end was cut by 5 bases, the J end by 2 bases, with 15 bases between. Germline assignment: CDR1 PRHDT and CDR2 FYEKMQ (reference sequence). Lactation, pregnancy, other autoimmune disease or uncontrolled infection excluded patients. It was 8.5 to 10 ml of fresh peripheral blood that supplied the PBMCs. TCR beta CDR3 regions were amplified from RNA transcripts. Carried out on the TCR CDR3, a first-round RT-PCR used the HTBI primer set. MiXCR, run by TCRdb on the multiplex PCR reads, gives a single entry per CDR3 protein. Of some 380,000 distinct CDR3 sequences listed, roughly 14% were seen once; the top ten hold 20%.

V is TRBV13 and J is TRBJ1-2; possible D gene TRBD1, 6 bases. Sequencing was done on a sample of blood. This TCR was recovered from a man aged 25-45 years with Graves' hyperthyroidism that later progressed to Graves' ophthalmopathy. CDR3 in amino acids: CASSEWGTGNYGYTF. The DNA of the CDR3 is TGTGCCAGCAGCGAGTGGGGAACAGGGAACTATGGCTACACCTTC.